The clone carrying this TCR beta chain was detected once. Its antigen is undetermined. These data are taken from a study of OX40 agonist ivuxolimab in advanced cancers. Study in general: Dosing consisted of intravenous ivuxolimab at 0.01 to 10 mg/kg every 2 weeks. Subjects had a mean age of 60 years, with a range of about 23 to 90; more than 75% were male.

The study's findings and limits: On average, CD8+ T cells had more expanded clones than CD4+.

The repertoire was sequenced with immunoSEQ multiplex PCR; TCRdb's copy has only in-frame clones and lacks some. The sample holds tens of thousands of clones, approximately 86% seen once. Blood sampling took place at baseline, cycle 4 day 1, and cycle 7 day 1. The TCR comes from an adult with an advanced solid tumor such as melanoma, head and neck, liver or kidney cancer. Sequencing was performed on CD4+ or CD8+ T cells sorted from blood, taken in a trial of the OX40 agonist ivuxolimab.

This CDR3 reads CASRTSGTGGKGTDTQYF. The DNA of the CDR3 is TGTGCCAGCAGGACCTCCGGGACAGGGGGCAAAGGGACAGATACGCAGTATTTT. The rearrangement links TRBV28 to TRBJ2-3, with 12 bases lining up with TRBD1. V was pared by 6 bases and J by 3 bases, with 13 bases of the junction left unmatched. Germline V lookup: CDR1 MDHEN, CDR2 SYDVKM. The CDR3 sequence is 18 residues long.